The 21 T cell receptor beta chains below were found in one sample sequenced in a study of patients and donors after allogeneic stem cell transplantation. TCRdb re-called the RT-PCR reads through MiXCR, storing one row per CDR3 protein. The sample records hundreds of thousands of distinct CDR3 sequences, 16% being singletons. Sequenced sample: blood, either unsorted or a sorted T cell fraction (not recorded which). All receptors derive from a human donor who was either an allogeneic HSCT recipient or a stem cell or donor lymphocyte infusion donor (not recorded which). It is not recorded whose cells these are; they may come from a transplant donor.

This clonotype was found many times. The gene calls are TRBV29-1 and TRBJ1-1; D remains ambiguous. Trimming stripped 4 bases from V and 6 bases from J, with 6 bases between. CDR3 length: 10 residues. CDR1 and CDR2 (germline): SQVTM, ANQGSEA. In DNA, the CDR3 is TGCAGCGTTGTAGAAGCTGAAGCTTTCTTT. Translating it yields CSVVEAEAFF.

This clonotype was recorded many times. V is TRBV4-2 and J is TRBJ2-7; D possibly uses TRBD1 or TRBD2 (6 bases each). The CDR3 is 15 residues long. Per germline, CDR1 LGHNA and CDR2 YNFKEQ. V was cut by 0 bases and J by 4 bases, with 13 bases left in between. This CDR3 is CASSQDARGDYEQYF. CDR3 DNA sequence: TGTGCCAGCAGCCAAGATGCAAGGGGGGATTACGAGCAGTACTTC.

V gene TRBV5-1 combines with J gene TRBJ1-1; D gene uncertain. The CDR3 contains 14 residues. Trimming stripped 0 bases from V and 1 base from J, with 7 bases between. From germline, CDR1 is SGHRS and CDR2 YFSETQ. CDR3 coding DNA: TGCGCCAGCAGCTTGGTACCTCAGAACACTGAAGCTTTCTTT. It encodes CASSLVPQNTEAFF.

This clonotype was recorded many times. The CDR3 sequence is CASSGGEETQYF. For the CDR3, the DNA is TGCGCCAGCAGCGGGGGGGAAGAGACCCAGTACTTC. The chain couples TRBV5-1 to TRBJ2-5, with 7 nucleotides matching TRBD2. V gave up 4 bases and J gave up 3 bases; unmatched junction bases: 0. Germline CDR1 and CDR2: SGHRS and YFSETQ. This CDR3 region has 12 residues.

This chain links TRBV3-1 with TRBJ1-1; D not certain. This CDR3 region has 13 residues. With 2 bases removed from V and 7 bases from J, the gap between germline ends came to 11 bases. Germline V gives CDR1 LGHDT, CDR2 YNNKEL (reference sequence). The DNA for the CDR3 is TGTGCCAGCAGCCAACAATCCAACCTTGAAGCTTTCTTT. Residues: CASSQQSNLEAFF.

The chain combines TRBV7-2 with TRBJ2-3; 9 positions match TRBD2. The germline gives CDR1 SGHTA, CDR2 FQGNSA. The CDR3 covers 15 residues. J gave up 1 base and V 5 bases, and 4 bases lay outside the gene matches. CDR3 bases: TGTGCCAGCAGCGGTAGCGGGGGAGGCACAGATACGCAGTATTTT. Translating it yields CASSGSGGGTDTQYF.

The rearrangement joins TRBV4-3 to TRBJ1-4, with D perhaps matching TRBD1 (5 bases). Germline V lookup: CDR1 LGHNA, CDR2 YSLEER. Trimming left V 1 base short and J 8 bases short, with 17 bases between. This CDR3 is 16 amino acids long. The CDR3 DNA reads as TGCGCCAGCAGCCAAGTCTTTATGGGGGGGGAGGAAAAACTGTTTTTT. As protein: CASSQVFMGGEEKLFF.

The chain is built from TRBV5-1 and TRBJ1-1, with D maybe TRBD1 (5 bases). The CDR3 totals 13 residues. V was trimmed by 4 bases and J by 6 bases, leaving 13 bases between them. CDR1 and CDR2 from the germline V gene are SGHRS and YFSETQ. The CDR3 nucleotides read TGCGCCAGCAGCGCAGACAGTCGGCCTGAAGCTTTCTTT. Translation gives CASSADSRPEAFF.

This clonotype was observed once. The chain is built from TRBV5-1 and TRBJ2-7, with D tentatively TRBD2 (5 bases). The V gene's germline CDR1 is SGHRS and CDR2 YFSETQ. This CDR3 is 15 amino acids long. Trimming stripped 0 bases from V and 7 bases from J, with 17 bases between. CDR3 DNA: TGCGCCAGCAGCTTGGAAGCGGCAGGTCCGTATGAGCAGTACTTC. Its protein product is CASSLEAAGPYEQYF.

The CDR3 protein is CASSLPGGKNIQYF. The CDR3 nucleotides read TGTGCCAGCAGCTTGCCAGGGGGCAAAAACATTCAGTACTTC. The V call is TRBV5-4, the J call TRBJ2-4; TRBD1 agrees at 7 bases. Germline V lookup: CDR1 SGHNT, CDR2 YYREEE (reference sequence). The CDR3 is 14 residues long. Unmatched junction bases numbered 1, after V lost 1 base and J lost 3 bases. The full variable domain, completed using reference TRBV5-4 and TRBJ2-4, is ETGVTQSPTHLIKTRGQQVTLRCSSQSGHNTVSWYQQALGQGPQFIFQYYREEENGRGNFPPRFSGLQFPNYSSELNVNALELDDSALYLCASSLPGGKNIQYFGAGTRLSVL.

This clonotype was seen ten or more times. J is TRBJ2-7 and V is TRBV12-3 or TRBV12-4; D is possibly TRBD1 (6 bases). V gave up 5 bases and J gave up 1 base, with 15 bases separating them. The CDR3 sequence is 15 residues long. In nucleotides, the CDR3 is TGTGCCAGCAGTCCTCGCCCCGGGACATCCTACGAGCAGTACTTC. Its protein product is CASSPRPGTSYEQYF.

The chain recombines TRBV12-3 or TRBV12-4 with TRBJ2-4, with D perhaps TRBD1 or TRBD2 (5 bases each). The CDR3 is 13 amino acids. The V end was cut by 8 bases, the J end by 8 bases, with 16 bases between. This CDR3 is CASGGGTGDIQYF. In DNA form, the CDR3 reads TGTGCCAGCGGTGGGGGAACCGGGGACATTCAGTACTTC.

This clonotype appeared many times. The CDR3 nucleotides are TGCGCCAGCAGCCCTAACAGGGCCCCTGGGGCCAACGTCCTGACTTTC. Its protein product is CASSPNRAPGANVLTF. The rearrangement links TRBV5-1 to TRBJ2-6; possible D gene TRBD1, 6 bases. The V end was cut by 4 bases, the J end by 2 bases, with 13 bases between. In germline, CDR1 is SGHRS, CDR2 YFSETQ. CDR3 size: 16 residues.

The chain employs TRBV6-5 and TRBJ2-5; 9 bases are a match to TRBD2. The ends lost 1 base at V and 1 base at J; junction bases unmatched: 4. The CDR3 runs to 16 residues. From germline, CDR1 is MNHEY and CDR2 SVGAGI. The CDR3 nucleotides read TGTGCCAGCAGTTACTTCCAGCGGGGGGCCCAAGAGACCCAGTACTTC. Its protein product is CASSYFQRGAQETQYF.

This clonotype was seen more than once but under ten times. The rearrangement links TRBV5-6 to TRBJ2-4, with D maybe TRBD2 (6 bases). The CDR3 is made up of 16 amino acids. Trimming left V 4 bases short and J 7 bases short, with 21 bases between. In germline, CDR1 is SGHDT, CDR2 YYEEEE. The CDR3 spells CASSPLRDLVINIQYF. CDR3 in DNA: TGTGCCAGCAGCCCTCTCCGGGACTTGGTTATTAACATTCAGTACTTC.

The J gene is TRBJ2-1, the V gene TRBV7-3, with D perhaps TRBD1 or TRBD2 (6 bases each). CDR3 size: 14 residues. V was shortened by 6 bases and J by 7 bases, with 16 bases between the two germline ends. Germline values: CDR1 SGHTA, CDR2 FQGTGA. In DNA, the CDR3 is TGTGCCAGCAGGATTAGCGGAGGGGGGAATGAGCAGTTCTTC. It yields the protein CASRISGGGNEQFF.

This sequence joins TRBV5-6 and TRBJ1-6, with D possibly matching TRBD1 (5 bases). Trimming pared 4 bases from V and 10 bases from J, leaving 18 bases between. This CDR3 comprises 15 residues. The germline V gene encodes CDR1 SGHDT and CDR2 YYEEEE. The CDR3 DNA reads as TGTGCCAGCAGCCTTCCCGGGACTCGGCGATCACCCCTCCACTTT. Translated, it gives CASSLPGTRRSPLHF.

This clonotype was counted between two and nine times. V and J are TRBV12-3 or TRBV12-4 and TRBJ1-4; a possible D gene is TRBD1 (6 bases). This CDR3 region has 14 residues. V was cut by 6 bases and J by 4 bases, with 12 bases left in between. The DNA for the CDR3 is TGTGCCAGCAGCCAGGGGAATATTAATGAAAAACTGTTTTTT. Its protein product is CASSQGNINEKLFF.

There are a few counts of this clonotype. The chain uses TRBV20-1 and TRBJ1-5, with a possible D match to TRBD1 (5 bases). Trimming removed 6 bases at V and 2 bases at J, with 14 bases between. The germline gives CDR1 DFQATT, CDR2 SNEGSKA (reference sequence). The CDR3 consists of 14 residues. The CDR3 sequence: CSAGGEGRNQPQHF. The CDR3, as DNA: TGCAGTGCCGGAGGGGAGGGTCGCAATCAGCCCCAGCATTTT.

This clonotype was counted between two and nine times. This chain uses TRBV20-1 with TRBJ2-5; D not resolved. Between the trimmed V and J ends, which lost 0 bases and 1 base, there was a span of 9 bases. CDR1 is DFQATT, CDR2 SNEGSKA, per germline (reference sequence). The CDR3 spans 14 residues. The CDR3 spells CSARDHYSQETQYF. As DNA, the CDR3 is TGCAGTGCTAGAGATCACTACTCCCAAGAGACCCAGTACTTC.

This clonotype was picked up a small number of times. The V and J genes are TRBV7-8 and TRBJ1-5, with 8 nucleotides matching TRBD1. Germline V gene lookup returns CDR1 SGHVS and CDR2 FQNEAQ. The J segment lost 2 bases and the V segment lost 1 base, leaving 4 bases of the junction unmatched. The CDR3 runs 16 residues. The CDR3 is CASSLEQGGGNQPQHF. Written as DNA, the CDR3 is TGTGCCAGCAGCTTAGAACAGGGGGGGGGCAATCAGCCCCAGCATTTT.